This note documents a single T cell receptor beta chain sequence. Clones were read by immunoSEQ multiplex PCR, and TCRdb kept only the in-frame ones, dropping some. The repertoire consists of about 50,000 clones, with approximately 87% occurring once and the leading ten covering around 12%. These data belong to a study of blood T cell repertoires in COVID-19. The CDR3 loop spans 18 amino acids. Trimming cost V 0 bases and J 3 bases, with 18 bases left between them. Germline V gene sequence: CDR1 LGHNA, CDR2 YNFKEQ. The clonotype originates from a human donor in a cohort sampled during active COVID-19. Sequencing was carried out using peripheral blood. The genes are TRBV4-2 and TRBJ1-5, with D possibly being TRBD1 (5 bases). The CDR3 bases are TGTGCCAGCAGCCAAGAAAACCCGACCGGCAGGGTCAATCAGCCCCAGCATTTT. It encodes CASSQENPTGRVNQPQHF.